The 8 T cell receptor beta chains reported below all come from one sample, sequenced in a study of cytomegalovirus exposure and HLA in healthy donors. Data came from immunoSEQ multiplex PCR; TCRdb stores just in-frame clones and leaves some out. The sample has 120,000 or so clones, 88% seen once; the top ten hold about 1.7%. Sequencing was carried out using PBMCs. The receptors come from a man younger than 35 in good health and CMV-seronegative.

V and J are TRBV27 and TRBJ2-5, with D perhaps matching TRBD1 (6 bases). From germline, CDR1 is MNHEY and CDR2 SMNVEV (reference sequence). V was pared by 4 bases and J by 0 bases, with 12 bases between. CDR3 size: 15 residues. The chain's CDR3 is CASSSRDNYQETQYF. For the CDR3, the DNA is TGTGCCAGCAGTTCCCGGGACAACTACCAAGAGACCCAGTACTTC.

The chain carries TRBV25-1 and TRBJ1-1; D gene ambiguous. Germline V gene lookup returns CDR1 MGHDK and CDR2 SYGVNS. The CDR3 length is 17 residues. Trimming took 3 bases from V and 0 from J, leaving 17 bases between them. The CDR3, as DNA: TGTGCCAGCAGTGATTCCCCCGGCGGGTTGATGAACACTGAAGCTTTCTTT. This gives the protein CASSDSPGGLMNTEAFF. Full variable domain (outside the CDR3, taken from reference TRBV25-1 and TRBJ1-1): EADIYQTPRYLVIGTGKKITLECSQTMGHDKMYWYQQDPGMELHLIHYSYGVNSTEKGDLSSESTVSRIRTEHFPLTLESARPSHTSQYLCASSDSPGGLMNTEAFFGQGTRLTVV.

This clone was detected once. The chain combines TRBV19 with TRBJ1-4; 9 bases fit TRBD1. Trimming took 5 bases from V and 8 from J; bases not matched to a gene: 9. The CDR3 is 15 amino acids. Germline V gene data show CDR1 as LNHDA and CDR2 as SQIVND (reference sequence). The CDR3 DNA reads TGTGCCAGTAGTTATTTGGGACAGGGTAGAGAAAAACTGTTTTTT. Encoded protein: CASSYLGQGREKLFF.

The V gene is TRBV5-1, the J gene TRBJ1-2; possibly TRBD1 for D (5 bases). CDR3 length: 14 residues. V lost 0 bases, J lost 0 bases, and 6 bases lay in between. CDR1 SGHRS and CDR2 YFSETQ come from the germline V gene. For the CDR3, the DNA is TGCGCCAGCAGCTTGGACAGGACTAACTATGGCTACACCTTC. Protein sequence: CASSLDRTNYGYTF.

The rearrangement joins TRBV27 to TRBJ2-7, with TRBD1 identical over 9 bases. Per the germline V gene, CDR1 is MNHEY and CDR2 is SMNVEV (reference sequence). The CDR3 is made up of 13 amino acids. The V gene end was trimmed by 5 bases and the J gene end by 3 bases; junction bases not matched to a gene: 2. CDR3 sequence: CASSAGQGYEQYF. The DNA for the CDR3 is TGTGCCAGCAGTGCGGGACAGGGCTACGAGCAGTACTTC.

The chain recombines TRBV7-9 with TRBJ2-5, with D perhaps TRBD1 (5 bases). CDR1 SEHNR and CDR2 FQNEAQ come from the germline V gene (reference sequence). Trimming removed 5 bases at V and 2 bases at J, with 15 bases between. There are 15 residues in the CDR3. CDR3 region: CASSLGQGRQETQYF. CDR3 bases: TGTGCCAGCAGCCTAGGCCAGGGCCGGCAAGAGACCCAGTACTTC.

The chain recombines TRBV5-5 with TRBJ1-4, with D unclear. CDR1 and CDR2 from the germline V gene are SGHKS and YYEKEE (reference sequence). The CDR3 spans 19 residues. V lost 4 bases to trimming and J lost 0 bases, with 22 bases between them. CDR3 bases: TGTGCCAGCAGCCCGCGGGGTAGGGCCACTGAAACAACTAATGAAAAACTGTTTTTT. Encoded protein: CASSPRGRATETTNEKLFF.

The V call is TRBV25-1, the J call TRBJ1-5, with 8 bases that match TRBD1. Germline values: CDR1 MGHDK, CDR2 SYGVNS. The CDR3 totals 14 residues. J was trimmed by 5 bases and V by 3 bases; bases with no gene match: 3. Written as DNA, the CDR3 is TGTGCCAGCAGTGATGGACAGGGCTATCAGCCCCAGCATTTT. Protein: CASSDGQGYQPQHF.